Listed here are 24 T cell receptor beta chains from one sample, sequenced in a study of blood T cell repertoires in COVID-19. Measured with immunoSEQ multiplex PCR; TCRdb has only the in-frame clones, and not every one. Of roughly 220,000 clones in the sample, approximately 78% were seen once. Sequenced input: peripheral blood. The receptors shown here come from a woman older than 75 with COVID-19, enrolled during active disease.

J is TRBJ2-7 and V is TRBV19; possible D gene TRBD2, 6 bases. In germline, CDR1 is LNHDA, CDR2 SQIVND (reference sequence). V lost 8 bases and J 6 bases, leaving 14 bases between the germline ends. CDR3 length: 12 residues. CDR3 sequence reads: CASSSTRSEQYF. The CDR3 DNA follows: TGTGCCAGTTCCTCGACTAGGTCCGAGCAGTACTTC. Filled out from reference TRBV19 and TRBJ2-7, the complete variable domain reads DGGITQSPKYLFRKEGQNVTLSCEQNLNHDAMYWYRQDPGQGLRLIYYSQIVNDFQKGDIAEGYSVSREKKESFPLTVTSAQKNPTAFYLCASSSTRSEQYFGPGTRLTVT.

The chain is built from TRBV5-1 and TRBJ2-7, with TRBD1 matching over 10 bases. Germline CDR1 and CDR2: SGHRS and YFSETQ. CDR3 size: 15 residues. Germline trimming cut 2 bases from V and 7 bases from J; bases unmatched to any gene: 9. CDR3 loop: CASSLQPGTGVEQYF. As DNA, the CDR3 is TGCGCCAGCAGCTTACAACCAGGGACAGGGGTGGAGCAGTACTTC.

The chain has TRBV4-1 and TRBJ2-5, with TRBD2 matching 8 bases. The CDR3 has 19 residues. V was clipped by 1 base and J by 4 bases; unmatched bases: 17. The germline V gene has CDR1 MGHRA and CDR2 YSYEKL. The CDR3 reads CASSQAGPSVWLAGETQYF. DNA for the CDR3: TGCGCCAGCAGCCAAGCTGGTCCATCGGTGTGGCTAGCGGGAGAGACCCAGTACTTC.

The V and J genes are TRBV28 and TRBJ1-2, with 9 bases lining up with TRBD1. Germline-derived CDR1 and CDR2 are MDHEN and SYDVKM. The CDR3 sequence is 15 residues long. V shed 6 bases, J shed 1 base, and the junction held 6 bases outside the gene matches. CDR3 protein: CASRGDRVGNYGYTF. For the CDR3, the DNA is TGTGCCAGCAGGGGGGACAGGGTTGGTAACTATGGCTACACCTTC.

The DNA of the CDR3 is TGTGCCAGCACCTATGGACAGTACAATGAGCAGTTCTTC. It translates to CASTYGQYNEQFF. The V call is TRBV5-6, the J call TRBJ2-1, with a possible D match to TRBD1 (6 bases). This CDR3 comprises 13 residues. Germline lookup yields CDR1 SGHDT and CDR2 YYEEEE. The V end was cut by 6 bases, the J end by 4 bases, with 11 bases between.

The CDR3: CASSQDVSVYGYTF. The CDR3 DNA follows: TGCGCCAGCAGCCAAGATGTTTCCGTCTATGGCTACACCTTC. This chain joins TRBV4-3 and TRBJ1-2; D is unresolved. This CDR3 has 14 amino acids. Trimming took off 0 bases at V and 4 bases at J, with 9 bases between the two ends. CDR1 LGHNA and CDR2 YSLEER come from the germline V gene.

This CDR3 reads CASGLSGLATSSYNEQFF. CDR3 in DNA: TGTGCTAGTGGTTTGTCAGGACTAGCGACTAGCTCCTACAATGAGCAGTTCTTC. The chain couples TRBV12-5 to TRBJ2-1; 9 bases line up with TRBD2. The CDR3 spans 18 residues. J was trimmed by 0 bases and V by 2 bases; bases with no gene match: 8. Germline values: CDR1 LGHNT, CDR2 FRNRAP.

V is TRBV4-2 and J is TRBJ2-6; the D is unclear. The V end was cut by 5 bases, the J end by 2 bases, with 10 bases between. The CDR3 is 15 amino acids. From germline, CDR1 is LGHNA and CDR2 YNFKEQ. The chain's CDR3 is CASSSRVPGANVLTF. In DNA form, the CDR3 reads TGTGCCAGCAGCTCCCGGGTGCCTGGGGCCAACGTCCTGACTTTC.

The gene calls are TRBV19 and TRBJ2-5; possibly TRBD1 for D (5 bases). CDR1 and CDR2 (germline): LNHDA, SQIVND (reference sequence). Trimming removed 8 bases at V and 3 bases at J, with 16 bases between. This CDR3 region has 14 residues. The CDR3 nucleotides read TGTGCCAGTGGGGCTGTGGGCAGGGAAGAGACCCAGTACTTC. Protein: CASGAVGREETQYF.

This clone was detected a few times. The chain carries TRBV11-2 and TRBJ2-1; tentatively, D is TRBD2 (6 bases). Germline V gene sequence: CDR1 SGHAT, CDR2 FQNNGV. V was cut by 5 bases and J by 9 bases, with 8 bases left in between. This CDR3 comprises 11 residues. The CDR3 loop reads CASSHGGEQFF. The CDR3 DNA sequence: TGTGCCAGCAGCCACGGGGGTGAGCAGTTCTTC.

The V call is TRBV9, the J call TRBJ2-7, with TRBD1 as a possible D gene (5 bases). CDR1 is SGDLS and CDR2 is YYNGEE in the germline V gene. The CDR3 spans 14 residues. V was clipped by 3 bases and J by 5 bases, with 15 bases between them. The CDR3 DNA sequence: TGTGCCAGCAGCGCCCTTCAGGGCCAGCACGAGCAGTACTTC. This encodes CASSALQGQHEQYF.

The chain couples TRBV5-6 to TRBJ2-7; 11 bases align to TRBD2. The CDR3 contains 15 residues. In germline, CDR1 is SGHDT, CDR2 YYEEEE. After removal of 3 bases from V and 2 bases from J, the junction contained 4 bases not matched to a gene. The CDR3 here is CASSSSTSGAYEQYF. DNA for the CDR3: TGTGCCAGCAGCTCGTCGACTAGCGGGGCCTACGAGCAGTACTTC. The full variable domain, its missing parts supplied by reference TRBV5-6 and TRBJ2-7, is DAGVTQSPTHLIKTRGQQVTLRCSPKSGHDTVSWYQQALGQGPQFIFQYYEEEERQRGNFPDRFSGHQFPNYSSELNVNALLLGDSALYLCASSSSTSGAYEQYFGPGTRLTVT.

This clone came up once. This sequence joins TRBV7-2 and TRBJ2-7; 8 bases agree with TRBD1. The CDR3 extends over 14 amino acids. Germline CDR1 and CDR2: SGHTA and FQGNSA. The J segment lost 2 bases and the V segment lost 4 bases, leaving 4 bases of the junction unmatched. The CDR3 sequence is CASSWDRITYEQYF. The CDR3, as DNA: TGTGCCAGCAGCTGGGACAGGATTACCTACGAGCAGTACTTC.

This clone appeared once. The chain combines TRBV11-3 with TRBJ2-5; possible D gene TRBD1, 5 bases. Between the trimmed V and J ends, which lost 5 bases and 0 bases, there was a span of 7 bases. The CDR3 is 13 residues long. Germline V gene data show CDR1 as SGHNT and CDR2 as YENEEA. The CDR3 region is CASSRQNQETQYF. Written as DNA, the CDR3 is TGTGCCAGCAGCCGACAGAACCAAGAGACCCAGTACTTC.

J is TRBJ2-3 and V is TRBV2; D unresolved. This CDR3 spans 15 amino acids. Between the trimmed V and J ends, which lost 7 bases and 0 bases, there was a span of 14 bases. Per germline, CDR1 SNHLY and CDR2 FYNNEI. The DNA for the CDR3 is TGTGCCAGCACCATTGCGTTTACTAGCACAGATACGCAGTATTTT. It is translated as CASTIAFTSTDTQYF. The full variable domain, with the rest looked up from reference TRBV2 and TRBJ2-3, is EPEVTQTPSHQVTQMGQEVILRCVPISNHLYFYWYRQILGQKVEFLVSFYNNEISEKSEIFDDQFSVERPDGSNFTLKIRSTKLEDSAMYFCASTIAFTSTDTQYFGPGTRLTVL.

The chain couples TRBV15 to TRBJ1-5; no firm D call. In germline, CDR1 is LNHNV, CDR2 YYDKDF (reference sequence). This CDR3 comprises 15 residues. V lost 5 bases and J 0 bases, leaving 11 bases between the germline ends. The CDR3 nucleotides read TGTGCCACCAGCCCCCCGGGAAGTAGCAATCAGCCCCAGCATTTT. Protein sequence: CATSPPGSSNQPQHF.

The chain joins TRBV20-1 to TRBJ1-6; D not resolved. Trimming took off 3 bases at V and 0 bases at J, with 9 bases between the two ends. Germline CDR1 DFQATT, CDR2 SNEGSKA (reference sequence). This CDR3 comprises 15 residues. The CDR3 DNA follows: TGCAGTGCTAGTCCGAGATTCTCCTATAATTCACCCCTCCACTTT. It specifies CSASPRFSYNSPLHF.

The V gene is TRBV5-1, the J gene TRBJ1-1; unclear D gene. Per the germline V gene, CDR1 is SGHRS and CDR2 is YFSETQ. The CDR3 runs to 13 residues. Trimming cost V 1 base and J 1 base, with 5 bases left between them. CDR3 loop: CASSLTTNTEAFF. The DNA for the CDR3 is TGCGCCAGCAGCTTGACTACGAACACTGAAGCTTTCTTT.

The chain employs TRBV5-5 and TRBJ1-2; perhaps TRBD1 as D (5 bases). The CDR3 is 15 amino acids. Looked up from germline, CDR1 is SGHKS and CDR2 is YYEKEE (reference sequence). With 0 bases removed from V and 5 bases from J, the gap between germline ends came to 14 bases. The CDR3 protein is CASSLEGTARYGYTF. DNA for the CDR3: TGTGCCAGCAGCTTGGAGGGGACTGCTAGGTATGGCTACACCTTC.

The gene calls are TRBV7-9 and TRBJ1-3, with no clear D. V was shortened by 5 bases and J by 0 bases, with 17 bases between the two germline ends. The CDR3 runs 17 residues. CDR1 and CDR2 from the germline V gene are SEHNR and FQNEAQ (reference sequence). The CDR3 here is CASSPYFSQLSGNTIYF. Here the CDR3 DNA reads TGTGCCAGCAGCCCGTATTTCTCACAGCTCTCTGGAAACACCATATATTTT.

The chain is built from TRBV10-2 and TRBJ1-1; TRBD1 matches at 10 bases. Germline loops: CDR1 WSHSY, CDR2 SAAADI. Trimming at V came to 8 bases and at J to 1 base, leaving 4 bases not matched to a gene. CDR3 size: 14 residues. Here the CDR3 DNA reads TGCGCCAGCTACAGGACAGGGGGGAACACTGAAGCTTTCTTT. Amino acid sequence: CASYRTGGNTEAFF.

This chain joins TRBV7-2 and TRBJ2-7; D possibly corresponds to TRBD2 (9 bases). Germline-derived CDR1 and CDR2 are SGHTA and FQGNSA. Trimming removed 5 bases from V and 1 base from J, with 24 bases in between. This CDR3 has 18 amino acids. In DNA, the CDR3 is TGTGCCAGCAGCGCCGGGACAGGAGCTCTAGCGGGGTCCTACGAGCAGTACTTC. Its protein product is CASSAGTGALAGSYEQYF.

This clone was counted between two and nine times. The gene calls are TRBV6-5 and TRBJ2-3; 8 nucleotides align to TRBD2. The CDR3 length is 13 residues. V trimming: 6 bases; J trimming: 8 bases; junction bases outside the gene matches: 7. CDR1 is MNHEY and CDR2 is SVGAGI in the germline V gene. CDR3 protein: CASRRGAESTQYF. DNA of the CDR3: TGTGCCAGCAGGCGGGGGGCGGAAAGTACGCAGTATTTT.

The chain employs TRBV7-2 and TRBJ2-2; 11 positions agree with TRBD1. In germline, CDR1 is SGHTA, CDR2 FQGNSA. V lost 5 bases to trimming and J lost 5 bases; unmatched junction nucleotides: 7. The CDR3 runs 16 residues. CDR3 sequence reads: CASSIRTGGLTGELFF. The CDR3, as DNA: TGTGCCAGCAGCATTCGGACAGGGGGCTTAACCGGGGAGCTGTTTTTT.